The 7 T cell receptor beta chains below come from one sample, sequenced in a study of blood T cell repertoires in COVID-19. Profiled with immunoSEQ multiplex PCR; TCRdb holds only in-frame clones, not every one. The table has 150,000 to 200,000 clones, about 89% seen once. What was sequenced was peripheral blood. These receptors were obtained from a man between 65 and 79 years old with acute or convalescent COVID-19.

This clone was observed once. For the CDR3, the DNA is TGTGCCAGCAGCTTTACTAGGGCCTACAATGAGCAGTTCTTC. It encodes CASSFTRAYNEQFF. The chain couples TRBV7-2 to TRBJ2-1; a weak D match, TRBD2 (5 bases). This CDR3 spans 14 amino acids. The germline CDR1 and CDR2 sequences are SGHTA and FQGNSA. V lost 3 bases and J lost 2, with 8 bases in between. Full variable domain (outside the CDR3, taken from reference TRBV7-2 and TRBJ2-1): GAGVSQSPSNKVTEKGKDVELRCDPISGHTALYWYRQSLGQGLEFLIYFQGNSAPDKSGLPSDRFSAERTGGSVSTLTIQRTQQEDSAVYLCASSFTRAYNEQFFGPGTRLTVL.

This chain joins TRBV27 and TRBJ2-2, with TRBD2 matching 7 bases. The germline V gene has CDR1 MNHEY and CDR2 SMNVEV (reference sequence). CDR3 length equals 17 residues. J lost 5 bases, V lost 4 bases, and 13 bases had no gene match. CDR3 bases: TGTGCCAGCAGTTCACATATGAGCGGGGAGGGGACCGGGGAGCTGTTTTTT. It encodes CASSSHMSGEGTGELFF.

This clone has just one count. This sequence joins TRBV6-2 or TRBV6-3 and TRBJ2-3; the match to TRBD2 covers 8 bases. Losses at the gene ends were 5 bases for V and 3 bases for J; bases not matched to a gene: 4. From germline, CDR1 is MNHEY and CDR2 SVGEGT. The CDR3 runs to 14 residues. CDR3 bases: TGTGCCAGCAGTCCGGGGGGGCATACAGATACGCAGTATTTT. It yields the protein CASSPGGHTDTQYF.

The chain joins TRBV7-2 to TRBJ1-5, with D unresolved. Germline values: CDR1 SGHTA, CDR2 FQGNSA. Trimming cost V 5 bases and J 0 bases, with 11 bases left between them. This CDR3 is built from 15 residues. DNA for the CDR3: TGTGCCAGCAGCCTTTCGGTCGTTAGCAATCAGCCCCAGCATTTT. Its protein is CASSLSVVSNQPQHF.

The chain is built from TRBV5-6 and TRBJ2-3; 7 positions match TRBD2. Germline V gene sequence: CDR1 SGHDT, CDR2 YYEEEE. The CDR3 covers 16 residues. Trimming took 0 bases from V and 1 from J; bases not matched to a gene: 5. The CDR3 protein is CASSLAGGRGTDTQYF. CDR3 in DNA: TGTGCCAGCAGCTTGGCCGGGGGGAGGGGCACAGATACGCAGTATTTT.

This chain uses TRBV6-5 with TRBJ2-7, with TRBD1 as a possible D gene (5 bases). V was shortened by 2 bases and J by 5 bases, with 13 bases between the two germline ends. This CDR3 is 14 amino acids long. Germline V gives CDR1 MNHEY, CDR2 SVGAGI. CDR3 in amino acids: CASSYRGSTDEQYF. In nucleotides, the CDR3 is TGTGCCAGCAGTTACAGGGGAAGCACGGACGAGCAGTACTTC.

The chain links TRBV7-9 to TRBJ1-1; 11 bases are a match to TRBD1. This CDR3 is 14 amino acids long. The V gene's germline CDR1 is SEHNR and CDR2 FQNEAQ (reference sequence). Trimming took 6 bases from V and 5 from J; bases not matched to a gene: 5. CDR3 loop: CASRRGQGETEAFF. The CDR3 DNA is TGTGCCAGCAGGAGGGGACAGGGGGAGACTGAAGCTTTCTTT.